This T cell receptor (beta chain) was profiled in a study of blood T cell repertoires in COVID-19. Study context: From the United States, Italy and Spain came samples of acute and convalescent COVID-19. Sources were T cells, B-cell-depleted T cells, or PBMCs; the material itself was cDNA or gDNA.

As originally analysed: Quantification of nucleated cells was approximated via reference gene primer amplification. Repertoires were generated with immunoSEQ multiplex PCR, while TCRdb's copy carries only in-frame clones and drops some. V and J calls and clone size are given by that table; D and trimming were obtained from the DNA. The sample lists 200,000 or so clones, more than 85% occurring once. Trimming shortened V by 0 bases and J by 6 bases, and 11 bases separated the two germline ends. The germline V gene has CDR1 SNHLY and CDR2 FYNNEI. The CDR3 consists of 14 residues. This clonotype was sampled from a man aged 70 or older with active or convalescent COVID-19. Specimen: peripheral blood. This rearrangement joins TRBV2 to TRBJ1-2, with D possibly being TRBD1 (6 bases). The CDR3 nucleotides read TGTGCCAGCAGTGAAGCGCGGGGGGGCGATGGCTACACCTTC. Translation: CASSEARGGDGYTF. The full variable domain, completed using reference TRBV2 and TRBJ1-2, is EPEVTQTPSHQVTQMGQEVILRCVPISNHLYFYWYRQILGQKVEFLVSFYNNEISEKSEIFDDQFSVERPDGSNFTLKIRSTKLEDSAMYFCASSEARGGDGYTFGSGTRLTVV.